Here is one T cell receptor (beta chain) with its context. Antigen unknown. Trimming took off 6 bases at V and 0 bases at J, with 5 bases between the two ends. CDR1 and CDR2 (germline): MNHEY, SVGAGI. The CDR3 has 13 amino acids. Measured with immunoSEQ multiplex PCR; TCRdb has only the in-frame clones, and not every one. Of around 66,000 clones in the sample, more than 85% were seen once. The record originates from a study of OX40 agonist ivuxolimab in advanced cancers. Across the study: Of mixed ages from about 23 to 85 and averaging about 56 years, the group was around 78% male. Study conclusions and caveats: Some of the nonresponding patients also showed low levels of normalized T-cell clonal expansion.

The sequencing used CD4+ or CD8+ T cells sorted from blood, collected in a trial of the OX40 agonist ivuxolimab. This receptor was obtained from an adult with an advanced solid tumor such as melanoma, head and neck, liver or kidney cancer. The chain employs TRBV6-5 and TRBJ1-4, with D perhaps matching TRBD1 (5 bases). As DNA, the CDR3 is TGTGCCAGCAGGGGGGCAACTAATGAAAAACTGTTTTTT. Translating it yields CASRGATNEKLFF.